This T cell receptor (beta chain) was sequenced during a study of T cells in localized non-small cell lung cancer. The table came from immunoSEQ multiplex PCR; TCRdb's copy has only in-frame clones and leaves some out. The sample carries 1,500 to 2,000 clones, approximately 24% recorded once. Study-wide results and caveats: Uninvolved adjacent lung had more T cell clonality than any other tissue, topping tumor. Adjacent lung tissue had a median approximately 61 of the top 100 clones found in the tumor.

CDR3 length: 15 residues. Germline V lookup: CDR1 SGHRS, CDR2 YFSETQ. Trimming shortened V by 0 bases and J by 2 bases, and 8 bases separated the two germline ends. This clone has a handful of counts. Its antigen is as yet unknown. This specimen was lung tumor tissue, taken before any cancer treatment. This sequence originates from a woman aged 35-75 years with stage II lung adenocarcinoma. This sequence joins TRBV5-1 and TRBJ2-2; a possible D gene is TRBD1 (5 bases). CDR3 bases: TGCGCCAGCAGCTTGGCCAGGGAAAACACCGGGGAGCTGTTTTTT. Its protein product is CASSLARENTGELFF.